These 2 T cell receptor beta chains were all obtained from the same sample, sequenced in a study of shared clonotypes between healthy human individuals. Some clones are missing from TCRdb's copy, which holds only in-frame ones; the method was immunoSEQ multiplex PCR. The sample lists hundreds of thousands of clones; 70% to 80% were seen once. Sequencing used PBMCs. The source of these receptors is a woman aged 40 to 50 in good health. Some clones in this sample may be carry-over from other donors' samples.

Details on this clone: A single base is all that separates this from a far larger clone, so a read error is likely. The same CDR3 arises from other DNA sequences in this sample as well. V gene TRBV2 combines with J gene TRBJ1-5; D gene unclear. Germline V lookup: CDR1 SNHLY, CDR2 FYNNEI. V lost 3 bases and J 1 base, leaving 4 bases between the germline ends. The CDR3 is 13 amino acids. CDR3 nucleotides: TGTGCCAGCAGTGACATCAGCAATCAGCCCCAGCATTTT. Its protein is CASSDISNQPQHF.

The J gene is TRBJ2-7, the V gene TRBV4-1; maybe TRBD2 (6 bases). In germline, CDR1 is MGHRA, CDR2 YSYEKL. V shed 1 base and J shed 3 bases, with 13 bases lying between them. The CDR3 is made up of 15 amino acids. The CDR3 DNA reads as TGCGCCAGCAGCCAAGGAGTGGCGGGAAACTACGAGCAGTACTTC. It is translated as CASSQGVAGNYEQYF.